Each of the 30 T cell receptor beta chains below was sequenced from the same sample in a study of blood T cell repertoires in COVID-19. Measured with immunoSEQ multiplex PCR; TCRdb has only the in-frame clones, and not every one. The table shows 70,000 to 90,000 clones, with roughly 87% occurring only once. The material sequenced was peripheral blood. These TCRs come from a man aged 55 to 70 with acute or convalescent COVID-19.

CDR3 sequence (DNA): TGTGCCAGCAGCAACCGACAGGGCTCGTTGGGCTATGGCTACACCTTC. It specifies CASSNRQGSLGYGYTF. This rearrangement joins TRBV7-2 to TRBJ1-2, with 7 bases matching TRBD1. V shed 5 bases and J 4 bases; nucleotides not matched to a gene: 13. The germline V gene has CDR1 SGHTA and CDR2 FQGNSA. The CDR3 extends over 16 amino acids.

The chain recombines TRBV11-2 with TRBJ1-2, with D possibly matching TRBD1 (6 bases). Germline CDR1 is SGHAT and CDR2 is FQNNGV. This CDR3 is 13 amino acids long. Trimming stripped 10 bases from V and 4 bases from J, with 16 bases between. The CDR3 is CATRMTGSYGYTF. CDR3 in DNA: TGTGCCACCCGAATGACAGGAAGCTATGGCTACACCTTC.

This chain joins TRBV4-3 and TRBJ1-2; 9 bases map to TRBD1. Germline CDR1 reads LGHNA; CDR2 reads YSLEER. The CDR3 loop spans 17 amino acids. Trimming took 3 bases from V and 5 from J; bases not matched to a gene: 13. CDR3 DNA sequence: TGCGCCAGCAGCCAGGCCCATCGGACAGGGGAGATTTATGGCTACACCTTC. Its protein product is CASSQAHRTGEIYGYTF.

The sample holds one count of this clone. V is TRBV29-1 and J is TRBJ2-7; D is perhaps TRBD2 (6 bases). The V and J ends lost 5 bases and 5 bases respectively, with 19 bases between them. Germline V gives CDR1 SQVTM, CDR2 ANQGSEA. The CDR3 loop spans 14 amino acids. CDR3 sequence (DNA): TGCAGCGTTATTGGGCTGGGGGGAGTCAACGAGCAGTACTTC. Translated: CSVIGLGGVNEQYF.

J is TRBJ1-1 and V is TRBV9; D uncertain. This CDR3 region has 14 residues. Germline V lookup: CDR1 SGDLS, CDR2 YYNGEE. Trimming left V 0 bases short and J 5 bases short, with 11 bases between. The CDR3 loop is CASSVAGGGTEAFF. For the CDR3, the DNA is TGTGCCAGCAGCGTAGCCGGAGGAGGGACTGAAGCTTTCTTT.

This rearrangement joins TRBV11-1 to TRBJ2-7; TRBD2 agrees at 9 bases. The CDR3 runs to 15 residues. Unmatched junction bases numbered 6, after V lost 3 bases and J lost 3 bases. From germline, CDR1 is SGHAT and CDR2 FQDESV (reference sequence). The CDR3 DNA reads TGTGCCAGCAGCTTTCCCGGGACTAGCATCTACGAGCAGTACTTC. As protein: CASSFPGTSIYEQYF.

J is TRBJ1-1 and V is TRBV2, with TRBD1 matching 8 bases. Trimming removed 6 bases from V and 6 bases from J; junction bases left unmatched: 9. The germline V gene encodes CDR1 SNHLY and CDR2 FYNNEI. The CDR3 length is 14 residues. The CDR3 bases are TGTGCCAGCAGCCCGGGACAGGTATTCCCTGAAGCTTTCTTT. This codes for CASSPGQVFPEAFF. Using reference TRBV2 and TRBJ1-1 for the parts outside the CDR3, the full variable domain is EPEVTQTPSHQVTQMGQEVILRCVPISNHLYFYWYRQILGQKVEFLVSFYNNEISEKSEIFDDQFSVERPDGSNFTLKIRSTKLEDSAMYFCASSPGQVFPEAFFGQGTRLTVV.

The V gene is TRBV7-2, the J gene TRBJ2-2, with 10 bases aligning to TRBD1. This CDR3 is 15 amino acids long. Germline CDR1 is SGHTA and CDR2 is FQGNSA. With 6 bases clipped from V and 5 bases from J, the junction kept 6 bases outside the gene matches. The CDR3, as DNA: TGTGCCAGCAGAACGGGACAGGGGAATACCGGGGAGCTGTTTTTT. It specifies CASRTGQGNTGELFF.

The chain joins TRBV4-1 to TRBJ1-4, with D possibly TRBD1 on 5 matching bases. The CDR3 has 17 amino acids. V lost 3 bases and J 4 bases, leaving 18 bases between the germline ends. Germline-derived CDR1 and CDR2 are MGHRA and YSYEKL. The DNA for the CDR3 is TGCGCCAGCAGCCAGGGGATAGGGGCGGGGGGTAATGAAAAACTGTTTTTT. Amino acids: CASSQGIGAGGNEKLFF.

This chain connects TRBV5-1 to TRBJ1-6, with unresolved D. Trimming pared 0 bases from V and 7 bases from J, leaving 11 bases between. The CDR3 spans 15 residues. The germline CDR1 and CDR2 sequences are SGHRS and YFSETQ. The CDR3 nucleotides are TGCGCCAGCAGCTTGGACGCACCCGAGAATTCACCCCTCCACTTT. Its translation is CASSLDAPENSPLHF.

Remarks on this clone: Mismatch with germline at one junction end may stem from a read error. This chain connects TRBV6-1 to TRBJ2-7; 14 bases are shared with TRBD2. This CDR3 comprises 15 residues. Germline V CDR1 and CDR2: MNHNS, SASEGT. In nucleotides, the CDR3 is TGTGCCAGCAGGGAAGGGACTAGCGGGAGACTCGAGCAGTACTTC. The encoded protein is CASREGTSGRLEQYF.

The J gene is TRBJ2-5, the V gene TRBV9; TRBD2 matches 7 bases. Germline lookup yields CDR1 SGDLS and CDR2 YYNGEE. Germline trimming cut 0 bases from V and 2 bases from J; bases unmatched to any gene: 7. This CDR3 is 16 amino acids long. The CDR3 loop reads CASSVGGRGLQETQYF. CDR3 nucleotides: TGTGCCAGCAGCGTAGGTGGTAGGGGACTACAAGAGACCCAGTACTTC. The full variable domain, completed using reference TRBV9 and TRBJ2-5, is DSGVTQTPKHLITATGQRVTLRCSPRSGDLSVYWYQQSLDQGLQFLIQYYNGEERAKGNILERFSAQQFPDLHSELNLSSLELGDSALYFCASSVGGRGLQETQYFGPGTRLLVL.

This sequence joins TRBV30 and TRBJ2-7; unclear D gene. The CDR3 is 13 amino acids. Germline V gene lookup returns CDR1 GTSNPN and CDR2 SVGIG (reference sequence). Trimming left V 0 bases short and J 0 bases short, with 6 bases between. The CDR3 region has the DNA TGTGCCTGGAGTGTCCTATTCTCCTACGAGCAGTACTTC. Protein: CAWSVLFSYEQYF.

V usage is TRBV30 and J usage is TRBJ1-2; D gene unclear. The germline V and J ends were trimmed by 0 bases and 4 bases, with 18 bases remaining between them. Germline loops: CDR1 GTSNPN, CDR2 SVGIG (reference sequence). The CDR3 runs to 16 residues. The CDR3 DNA reads as TGTGCCTGGAGTGTGGGTCCGGCAGGCGCGGGCTATGGCTACACCTTC. This sequence encodes CAWSVGPAGAGYGYTF.

V usage is TRBV2 and J usage is TRBJ1-1; D gene ambiguous. The germline V gene encodes CDR1 SNHLY and CDR2 FYNNEI. V lost 3 bases and J lost 1, with 12 bases in between. This CDR3 comprises 15 residues. Here the CDR3 reads CASSEAGYRNTEAFF. CDR3 DNA sequence: TGTGCCAGCAGTGAGGCTGGTTATCGGAACACTGAAGCTTTCTTT.

This clone was counted a few times. J is TRBJ1-6 and V is TRBV7-2; D not certain. This CDR3 has 12 residues. The V and J ends lost 5 bases and 6 bases respectively, with 5 bases between them. CDR1 is SGHTA, CDR2 FQGNSA, per germline. The CDR3 here is CASSHSNSPLHF. The CDR3 DNA reads as TGTGCCAGCAGCCACAGTAATTCACCCCTCCACTTT. Full variable domain (outside the CDR3, taken from reference TRBV7-2 and TRBJ1-6): GAGVSQSPSNKVTEKGKDVELRCDPISGHTALYWYRQSLGQGLEFLIYFQGNSAPDKSGLPSDRFSAERTGGSVSTLTIQRTQQEDSAVYLCASSHSNSPLHFGNGTRLTVT.

V and J are TRBV29-1 and TRBJ2-5, with D tentatively TRBD2 (6 bases). In germline, CDR1 is SQVTM, CDR2 ANQGSEA. This CDR3 has 14 amino acids. Trimming removed 6 bases from V and 5 bases from J, with 19 bases in between. The CDR3 region has the DNA TGCAGCGTCGCAGGCCGACTAGTTACGGAGACCCAGTACTTC. Protein sequence: CSVAGRLVTETQYF. The whole variable domain, remainder taken from reference TRBV29-1 and TRBJ2-5, is SAVISQKPSRDICQRGTSLTIQCQVDSQVTMMFWYRQQPGQSLTLIATANQGSEATYESGFVIDKFPISRPNLTFSTLTVSNMSPEDSSIYLCSVAGRLVTETQYFGPGTRLLVL.

This clone was detected only once. This chain joins TRBV10-3 and TRBJ2-1; TRBD2 agrees at 9 bases. Trimming removed 0 bases from V and 9 bases from J; junction bases left unmatched: 9. In germline, CDR1 is ENHRY, CDR2 SYGVKD. CDR3 length equals 16 residues. The CDR3 nucleotides read TGTGCCATCAGTGAGTCGCCCAGCGGGAGGATAGGTGAGCAGTTCTTC. Translating gives CAISESPSGRIGEQFF.

Details on this clone: Other nucleotide sequences from this sample produce the same CDR3. The J gene is TRBJ2-5, the V gene TRBV12-3 or TRBV12-4; weak D call: TRBD2 (6 bases). The ends were cut back, 5 bases at V and 5 bases at J, with 12 bases in the middle. This CDR3 is 13 amino acids long. The CDR3 DNA sequence: TGTGCCAGCAGTCTAAGCGGGTCGGAGACCCAGTACTTC. Amino acid sequence: CASSLSGSETQYF.

This chain joins TRBV27 and TRBJ2-7; D is unresolved. Trimming removed 7 bases at V and 1 base at J, with 11 bases between. The CDR3 has 13 residues. Germline loops: CDR1 MNHEY, CDR2 SMNVEV (reference sequence). Written as DNA, the CDR3 is TGTGCCAGCAAAACGACGGGTTCCTACGAGCAGTACTTC. Protein sequence: CASKTTGSYEQYF.

This clone was seen ten or more times. The CDR3 DNA reads TGTGCCAGAGGGGATTCTAGCACAGATACGCAGTATTTT. Protein sequence: CARGDSSTDTQYF. The V gene is TRBV2, the J gene TRBJ2-3, with D possibly matching TRBD1 (5 bases). Germline V gene lookup returns CDR1 SNHLY and CDR2 FYNNEI. The CDR3 is made up of 13 amino acids. Trimming took off 9 bases at V and 0 bases at J, with 10 bases between the two ends. The variable domain in full, completed from reference TRBV2 and TRBJ2-3, reads EPEVTQTPSHQVTQMGQEVILRCVPISNHLYFYWYRQILGQKVEFLVSFYNNEISEKSEIFDDQFSVERPDGSNFTLKIRSTKLEDSAMYFCARGDSSTDTQYFGPGTRLTVL.

The rearrangement links TRBV7-9 to TRBJ1-4; 8 nucleotides match TRBD1. Germline V gene sequence: CDR1 SEHNR, CDR2 FQNEAQ (reference sequence). This CDR3 contains 14 residues. The V segment lost 4 bases and the J segment 6 bases; nucleotides outside the gene matches: 4. The CDR3 region is CASSSSGGYEKLFF. CDR3 DNA sequence: TGTGCCAGCAGCTCCTCAGGGGGCTATGAAAAACTGTTTTTT.

The gene calls are TRBV10-3 and TRBJ2-2; a weak D match, TRBD1 (6 bases). Trimming left V 3 bases short and J 1 base short, with 12 bases between. The CDR3 contains 16 residues. Germline V gives CDR1 ENHRY, CDR2 SYGVKD. In nucleotides, the CDR3 is TGTGCCATCAGTGATCAGGGGATTAAGAACACCGGGGAGCTGTTTTTT. Its protein product is CAISDQGIKNTGELFF.

The V and J genes are TRBV15 and TRBJ2-1, with a possible D match to TRBD2 (6 bases). This CDR3 has 14 amino acids. V dropped 0 bases and J dropped 4 bases, with 7 bases sitting between them. The V gene's germline CDR1 is LNHNV and CDR2 YYDKDF (reference sequence). CDR3 sequence reads: CATSRDSGYNEQFF. DNA for the CDR3: TGTGCCACCAGCAGAGATAGCGGATACAATGAGCAGTTCTTC. The full variable domain, with the rest looked up from reference TRBV15 and TRBJ2-1, is DAMVIQNPRYQVTQFGKPVTLSCSQTLNHNVMYWYQQKSSQAPKLLFHYYDKDFNNEADTPDNFQSRRPNTSFCFLDIRSPGLGDTAMYLCATSRDSGYNEQFFGPGTRLTVL.

This chain links TRBV7-8 with TRBJ1-2; D possibly corresponds to TRBD1 (5 bases). Trimming cost V 1 base and J 0 bases, with 12 bases left between them. Germline V lookup: CDR1 SGHVS, CDR2 FQNEAQ. The CDR3 totals 16 residues. The CDR3 coding sequence is TGTGCCAGCAGCTTAGACGAGAACAGGTCTAACTATGGCTACACCTTC. Its protein product is CASSLDENRSNYGYTF.

V is TRBV5-1 and J is TRBJ2-7, with a possible D match to TRBD1 (6 bases). The germline CDR1 and CDR2 sequences are SGHRS and YFSETQ. The length of the CDR3 is 14 residues. Trimming took 4 bases from V and 4 from J, leaving 15 bases between them. The CDR3 coding sequence is TGCGCCAGCAGCCCGGGACATTCCCTATACGAGCAGTACTTC. This codes for CASSPGHSLYEQYF.

The chain uses TRBV30 and TRBJ2-2, with TRBD1 as a possible D gene (6 bases). Germline V gene sequence: CDR1 GTSNPN, CDR2 SVGIG (reference sequence). The CDR3 consists of 16 residues. Trimming took 2 bases from V and 0 from J, leaving 13 bases between them. This CDR3 reads CAWSYLRDTNTGELFF. Here the CDR3 DNA reads TGTGCCTGGAGTTACCTCCGGGACACGAACACCGGGGAGCTGTTTTTT.

The rearrangement links TRBV19 to TRBJ1-4; 8 bases are shared with TRBD1. The CDR3 spans 16 residues. V lost 7 bases, J lost 2 bases, and 9 bases stayed unmatched. Germline lookup yields CDR1 LNHDA and CDR2 SQIVND (reference sequence). The CDR3 DNA sequence: TGTGCCAGTATGGGACTCAGGGGGCCTACTAATGAAAAACTGTTTTTT. It translates to CASMGLRGPTNEKLFF.

The genes are TRBV6-1 and TRBJ2-3; a possible D gene is TRBD2 (6 bases). V lost 0 bases and J 1 base, leaving 14 bases between the germline ends. This CDR3 comprises 17 residues. CDR1 and CDR2 (germline): MNHNS, SASEGT. The CDR3 DNA follows: TGTGCCAGCAGTGAAGCGACATTTCCTAGCGGCACAGATACGCAGTATTTT. Its protein is CASSEATFPSGTDTQYF.

J is TRBJ2-2 and V is TRBV7-2; 7 nucleotides align to TRBD2. J gave up 5 bases and V 1 base, and 7 bases lay outside the gene matches. The CDR3 runs to 16 residues. Germline V lookup: CDR1 SGHTA, CDR2 FQGNSA. The CDR3 region has the DNA TGTGCCAGCAGCTTAGTAGGCGGGAGCTGGACCGGGGAGCTGTTTTTT. Protein sequence: CASSLVGGSWTGELFF.